These T cell receptor beta chains were read from a single sample in a study of blood T cell repertoires in COVID-19. The table came from immunoSEQ multiplex PCR; TCRdb's copy has only in-frame clones and leaves some out. The sample lists around 80,000 clones; about four fifths were seen once. The specimen was peripheral blood. The source of these receptors is a woman at least 80 years old with active or convalescent COVID-19. Both conserved end residues are part of each CDR3.

j_gene: TRBJ1-1
v_gene: TRBV6-2/TRBV6-3
CDR3aa: CASSSPPGGTEAFF

j_gene: TRBJ1-2
v_gene: TRBV6-6
CDR3aa: CASSLEGAGYGYTF

j_gene: TRBJ2-7
v_gene: TRBV10-3
CDR3aa: CAISEGRGGAPHEQYF

j_gene: TRBJ1-2
v_gene: TRBV7-9
CDR3aa: CASSPPGDYYGYTF

j_gene: TRBJ2-2
v_gene: TRBV30
CDR3aa: CAWSGSSGGFTGELFF

j_gene: TRBJ1-4
v_gene: TRBV3-1/TRBV3-2
CDR3aa: CASSQVAVTNEKLFF

j_gene: TRBJ1-6
v_gene: TRBV27
CDR3aa: CASSFRTGNSPLHF

j_gene: TRBJ2-2
v_gene: TRBV6-5
CDR3aa: CASGRDTGELFF

j_gene: TRBJ2-3
v_gene: TRBV19
CDR3aa: CASSIQSGGAGDTQYF

j_gene: TRBJ2-7
v_gene: TRBV7-8
CDR3aa: CASSLVGSWGLTLEEQYF

j_gene: TRBJ1-4
v_gene: TRBV6-5
CDR3aa: CASSKRTEPNEKLFF

j_gene: TRBJ2-5
v_gene: TRBV5-1
CDR3aa: CASSPRGAHQETQYF

j_gene: TRBJ1-5
v_gene: TRBV2
CDR3aa: CASIGQGNQPQHF

j_gene: TRBJ2-3
v_gene: TRBV9
CDR3aa: CASSGSSLTDTQYF

j_gene: TRBJ2-1
v_gene: TRBV7-9
CDR3aa: CASSPIAGATYNEQFF

j_gene: TRBJ1-3
v_gene: TRBV7-2
CDR3aa: CASSLMGRNTIYF

j_gene: TRBJ2-6
v_gene: TRBV7-9
CDR3aa: CASSPRDRGKEGANVLTF

j_gene: TRBJ1-2
v_gene: TRBV5-4
CDR3aa: CASTFGGPRGYTF

j_gene: TRBJ2-5
v_gene: TRBV19
CDR3aa: CASSIAETQYF

j_gene: TRBJ2-5
v_gene: TRBV27
CDR3aa: CASSLLAYQETQYF

j_gene: TRBJ2-3
v_gene: TRBV9
CDR3aa: CASSVGNSGGGDTQYF

j_gene: TRBJ2-1
v_gene: TRBV19
CDR3aa: CASSSPGQGFYNEQFF

j_gene: TRBJ2-5
v_gene: TRBV5-1
CDR3aa: CASMGSGGRKETQYF

j_gene: TRBJ2-7
v_gene: TRBV18
CDR3aa: CASSSWTGSSYEQYF

j_gene: TRBJ2-2
v_gene: TRBV7-8
CDR3aa: CASSLLQEYTGELFF

j_gene: TRBJ2-5
v_gene: TRBV7-2
CDR3aa: CASSPRVAQETQYF

j_gene: TRBJ2-6
v_gene: TRBV2
CDR3aa: CASTRGSGANVLTF

j_gene: TRBJ1-2
v_gene: TRBV7-3
CDR3aa: CASSASVGGGYTF

j_gene: TRBJ1-5
v_gene: TRBV6-5
CDR3aa: CAATQGEGPQHF

j_gene: TRBJ2-3
v_gene: TRBV4-3
CDR3aa: CASSQDRSGASTDTQYF

j_gene: TRBJ2-5
v_gene: TRBV5-1
CDR3aa: CASRGAGEETQYF